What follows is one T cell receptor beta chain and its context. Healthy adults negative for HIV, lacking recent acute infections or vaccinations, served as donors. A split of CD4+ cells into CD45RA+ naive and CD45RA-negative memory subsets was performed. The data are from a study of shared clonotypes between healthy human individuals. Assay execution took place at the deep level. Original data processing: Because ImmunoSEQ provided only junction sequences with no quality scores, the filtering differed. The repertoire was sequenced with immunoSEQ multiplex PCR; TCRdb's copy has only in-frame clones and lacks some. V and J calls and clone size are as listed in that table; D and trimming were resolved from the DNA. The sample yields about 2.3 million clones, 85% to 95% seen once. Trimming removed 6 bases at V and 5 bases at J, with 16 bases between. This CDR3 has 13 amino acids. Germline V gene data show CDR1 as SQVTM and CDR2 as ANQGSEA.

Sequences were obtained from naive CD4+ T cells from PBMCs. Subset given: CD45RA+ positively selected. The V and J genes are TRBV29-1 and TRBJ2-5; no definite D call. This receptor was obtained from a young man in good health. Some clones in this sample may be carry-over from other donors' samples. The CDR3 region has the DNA TGCAGCGTACAAATGGCGAACTGGGAGACCCAGTACTTC. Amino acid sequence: CSVQMANWETQYF. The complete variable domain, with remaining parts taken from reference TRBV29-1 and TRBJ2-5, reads SAVISQKPSRDICQRGTSLTIQCQVDSQVTMMFWYRQQPGQSLTLIATANQGSEATYESGFVIDKFPISRPNLTFSTLTVSNMSPEDSSIYLCSVQMANWETQYFGPGTRLLVL.